Listed here are 13 T cell receptor beta chains from one sample, sequenced in a study of human T cells and chemical hapten exposure. Specified time point: patch test 2, 6 weeks after DPC sensitization. Treatment denoted: therapeutic diphenylcyclopropenone sensitization with weekly scalp DPC. TCRdb ran MiXCR on the RACE reads and lists one entry per CDR3 protein. Among a few hundred thousand distinct CDR3 sequences listed, about 6% were seen once. Sequencing used whole blood, obtained in connection with sensitization to the hapten diphenylcyclopropenone (DPC). The receptors were gathered from a woman aged 18-35 years with alopecia areata. Some clones in this sample may be carry-over from other donors' samples.

The chain couples TRBV6-1 to TRBJ2-2, with 11 positions matching TRBD2. The length of the CDR3 is 17 residues. Germline V gene data show CDR1 as MNHNS and CDR2 as SASEGT. With V trimmed by 7 bases and J by 3 bases, 10 bases remained unmatched. Here the CDR3 DNA reads TGTGCCAGCAATCTTTCTAGCGGGGGGCCCTACACCGGGGAGCTGTTTTTT. Translating gives CASNLSSGGPYTGELFF.

This clonotype was detected ten times or more. The chain carries TRBV6-2 or TRBV6-3 and TRBJ2-3; D might be TRBD1 or TRBD2, each matching 5 bases. V gave up 6 bases and J gave up 0 bases, with 19 bases separating them. From germline, CDR1 is MNHEY and CDR2 SVGEGT. CDR3 length: 17 amino acids. The chain's CDR3 is CASSQWTGTASTDTQYF. For the CDR3, the DNA is TGTGCCAGCAGCCAATGGACCGGGACGGCTAGCACAGATACGCAGTATTTT.

The chain combines TRBV20-1 with TRBJ2-7; the D gene could be TRBD1 or TRBD2 (6 bases each). This CDR3 spans 13 amino acids. Germline V gene data show CDR1 as DFQATT and CDR2 as SNEGSKA (reference sequence). Trimming removed 1 base from V and 6 bases from J, with 13 bases in between. CDR3 sequence reads: CSARASRGGEQYF. CDR3 bases: TGCAGTGCTAGAGCGAGCAGGGGAGGCGAGCAGTACTTC.

This clonotype was found many times. The chain links TRBV12-3 or TRBV12-4 to TRBJ1-6; TRBD1 agrees at 7 bases. The CDR3 is made up of 14 amino acids. Unmatched junction bases numbered 8, after V lost 6 bases and J lost 9 bases. The CDR3 loop is CASRGQEWGSPLHF. The CDR3 nucleotides read TGTGCCAGCAGAGGACAGGAATGGGGTTCACCCCTCCACTTT.

The chain has TRBV6-5 and TRBJ2-1, with D possibly TRBD1 on 5 matching bases. Germline CDR1 and CDR2: MNHEY and SVGAGI. The CDR3 is 14 residues long. Deletions cut 2 bases from V and 6 bases from J, with 11 bases between. CDR3 in DNA: TGTGCCAGCAGTTACAGGGGTTTGCGCAATGAGCAGTTCTTC. Protein: CASSYRGLRNEQFF.

V is TRBV5-1 and J is TRBJ2-1, with D unclear. The CDR3 is 16 residues long. V lost 2 bases and J lost 0, with 12 bases in between. Looked up from germline, CDR1 is SGHRS and CDR2 is YFSETQ. The DNA of the CDR3 is TGCGCCAGCAGCTTAATAACGGGCGTCTCCTACAATGAGCAGTTCTTC. It translates to CASSLITGVSYNEQFF.

The chain recombines TRBV6-5 with TRBJ2-7; D gene uncertain. The CDR3 runs to 13 residues. Germline V gene lookup returns CDR1 MNHEY and CDR2 SVGAGI. The V end lost 6 bases, the J end lost 1 base, and 10 bases lay between the germline ends. Here the CDR3 reads CASREAGSYEQYF. The CDR3 DNA reads TGTGCCAGCAGGGAAGCAGGATCCTACGAGCAGTACTTC.

V and J are TRBV2 and TRBJ2-1, with D possibly matching TRBD2 (7 bases). Germline CDR1 reads SNHLY; CDR2 reads FYNNEI. V was pared by 2 bases and J by 1 base, with 12 bases between. CDR3 length equals 16 residues. The CDR3 reads CASSELGGRSYNEQFF. CDR3 in DNA: TGTGCCAGCAGTGAATTGGGGGGGCGGTCCTACAATGAGCAGTTCTTC.

This clonotype has ten or more counts. The chain couples TRBV29-1 to TRBJ1-1; 8 nucleotides agree with TRBD1. The V gene end was trimmed by 7 bases and the J gene end by 6 bases; junction bases not matched to a gene: 10. In germline, CDR1 is SQVTM, CDR2 ANQGSEA. This CDR3 region has 13 residues. CDR3 nucleotides: TGCAGCGCTCCCAGACAGGGGTTGGCTGAAGCTTTCTTT. Translated, it gives CSAPRQGLAEAFF.

Ten or more counts support this clonotype. The V call is TRBV7-6, the J call TRBJ2-5; D not certain. The V end was cut by 5 bases, the J end by 5 bases, with 6 bases between. The germline CDR1 and CDR2 sequences are SGHVS and FNYEAQ. CDR3 length: 11 amino acids. The CDR3 sequence: CASSRRETQYF. CDR3 nucleotide sequence: TGTGCCAGCAGCCGAAGGGAGACCCAGTACTTC.

The rearrangement links TRBV7-2 to TRBJ1-6; no clear D gene. There are 15 residues in the CDR3. CDR1 is SGHTA and CDR2 is FQGNSA in the germline V gene. V lost 5 bases to trimming and J lost 7 bases, with 15 bases between them. The CDR3 loop is CASSQLRTGNSPLHF. CDR3 nucleotides: TGTGCCAGCAGCCAACTTAGGACGGGGAATTCACCCCTCCACTTT.

This chain uses TRBV24-1 with TRBJ2-5; 8 nucleotides match TRBD1. The V gene's germline CDR1 is KGHDR and CDR2 SFDVKD. V gave up 3 bases and J gave up 7 bases; unmatched junction bases: 6. The CDR3 covers 14 residues. As DNA, the CDR3 is TGTGCCACCAGTGATCTGGACAGGGTGGGGACCCAGTACTTC. Its translation is CATSDLDRVGTQYF.

The rearrangement links TRBV4-1 to TRBJ2-1; D possibly corresponds to TRBD1 (7 bases). V lost 7 bases and J lost 2, with 15 bases in between. The CDR3 length is 15 residues. The germline CDR1 and CDR2 sequences are MGHRA and YSYEKL. This chain's CDR3 is CASMRETGAYNEQFF. CDR3 DNA sequence: TGCGCCAGCATGCGGGAAACAGGGGCCTACAATGAGCAGTTCTTC.